The present T cell receptor (beta chain) was sequenced within a study of blood T cells in healthy people across ages. The study, taken as a whole, reports: The study lacked donor CMV status, which possibly confounded expanded clonotype changes.

Donors were systemically healthy Caucasian individuals from Russia aged about 6 to 95 years. This CDR3 spans 14 amino acids. Germline-derived CDR1 and CDR2 are WSHSY and SAAADI. Alongside a J-beta primer mix, a sample-barcoded 5' primer served in a second PCR lasting roughly 7 to 12 cycles. Via MiXCR, TCRdb re-called the 5' RACE reads, giving one row per CDR3 protein. The profile shows over 750,000 distinct CDR3 sequences, approximately 25% of them singletons. With respect to this clonotype: Antigen unknown. A read error may account for a junction end that differs from germline.

The same data also went into a second study, on T cells of mothers and their children. That source notes: The M1S primer of the second PCR added sample barcodes and 2-4 random nucleotides. Slightly higher overlap, not significant, was seen in related mother-child pairs than in unrelated pairs.

The rearrangement uses TRBV10-2 and TRBJ1-2; D not resolved. The origin of this receptor is a boy aged 5 to 17 in good health. Input material: blood. CDR3 sequence (DNA): TGCGCCAGCAGTGAATCGGGTACCCTCTATGGCTACCCCTTC. Translated: CASSESGTLYGYPF.